This TCR beta chain stems from a study of blood T cells in healthy people across ages. As regards this clonotype: As yet, its antigen is unknown. At one end the junction does not follow the germline gene, possibly because of a read error.

The V gene's germline CDR1 is SGHRS and CDR2 YFSETQ. This CDR3 spans 15 amino acids. Primers used in a second PCR of roughly 6 to 11 cycles were a sample-barcoded 5' primer and a J-beta primer mix. Each cDNA molecule, via a template-switch adaptor with 12 random nucleotides, was tagged. TCRdb reprocessed the 5' RACE reads with MiXCR, giving one entry per CDR3 protein. This sample has about a million distinct CDR3 sequences; around two fifths occur once, and the top ten carry around 14%. Study results and caveats: A strong correlation was found between TCR beta diversity and the percentage of naive T cells. It was held that the diversity estimates obtained from one million T cells were underestimates.

The source is a man aged 18 to 35 in good health. The chain is built from TRBV5-1 and TRBJ1-5; no clear D gene. The sequencing input was blood. CDR3 loop: CASSLEWGTDQPQHF. CDR3 in DNA: TGTGCCAGCAGCCTCGAGTGGGGAACGGATCAGCCCCAGCATTTT.